This T cell receptor (beta chain) stems from a study of T cell responses to AZD1222 COVID-19 vaccine listed by TCRdb under 2021. Regarding the research as a whole: Because spike-specific TCR depth and breadth did not differ between the two schedules, AZD1222 recipients who got a second dose at roughly 4 weeks were pooled with those who got a second dose at roughly 12 weeks. TCR sequencing covered fewer than 250 trial participants: around 210 given two doses of AZD1222 and 26 given two doses of MenACWY control vaccine. Enrollment into the trials was organized by age into subgroups of 18-55, 56-69 and 70-plus years, and those subgroups contained approximately 160, 26 and 62 TCR-sequenced participants, respectively.

The CDR3 regions of human TCRbeta chains were analyzed by immunosequencing. Concerning the study's data processing: TCRs in the repertoires were compared against a reference library of SARS-CoV-2-specific TCRs that had been generated with the MIRA antigen-specificity platform. Breadth was defined as the fraction of unique TCRs that were SARS-CoV-2-associated, and depth was defined as the fraction of total T cells that were SARS-CoV-2-associated. Using the MIRA data, every spike-specific TCR was mapped to the spike region that the TCR reacted to and assigned to either a CD4 or a CD8 class. Log10-transformed breadth and depth values were compared by one-way ANOVA with Sidak's multiple comparisons tests. What TCRdb holds here is the immuneACCESS table cut down to in-frame rearrangements. Part of the clones is not present; checked against another copy, under half of the missing clones reflect an unresolved V gene, and the others are unexplained. That table supplies the V and J calls and clone size; D and trimming were determined from the DNA. The sample table shows 85,000 to 130,000 clones, and over 75% are seen once. The ten largest clones capture over 6.5% of the sample.

The cysteine opens and the phenylalanine closes a CDR3 of 13 amino acids. Here the CDR3 DNA is all that survives: 39 bases in frame from base 1. V is shortened by 3 bases, J by 3 bases, and the region joining them spans 8 bases. The germline V gene encodes CDR1 LNHDA and CDR2 SQIVND (reference sequence). As to this clone: Its antigen remains undetermined. No base-level quality is on record; no much larger clone is a single base apart.

Results and caveats for the whole study, not just this receptor: Because no day 14 peak-response samples were available, repertoires were characterized only after the peak T cell response. A significant rise in spike-specific TCR breadth and depth was observed after two AZD1222 doses relative to day 0 and relative to MenACWY recipients. Conclusions about previously exposed vaccinees are limited because only a handful of AZD1222 recipients were SARS-CoV-2 seropositive at baseline. Epitopes outside the regions mutated in the B.1.351 and B.1.1.7 variants were reportedly recognized by nearly half of the unique spike-specific TCRs. In the small 56-69-year group, the increase in depth fell short of significance, most likely because of low power. Participants were mostly white British and included more females than males, and it was suggested by the authors that clonal diversity may have been underestimated. Vaccine-associated CD4 TCRs spanned the whole spike protein, with dominant responses in regions 160-218 and 743-854.

Explained via the paper, the time point label denotes: baseline before first vaccination. Samples from vaccinated people were obtained from the UK trials COV001 and COV002, which included a single-blind randomized controlled phase 2/3 trial of AZD1222 (ChAdOx1 nCoV-19) in healthy adults. For TCRbeta chain sequencing, PBMC samples were collected from trial participants at day 0 and at day 28 after the second dose. The material sequenced was peripheral blood, taken on day 0 of AZD1222 vaccination. This chain is built from TRBV19 and TRBJ1-1; the D gene identity is not certain. The sequence derives from an adult in good health. The base sequence is TGTGCCAGTAGTATGAAGCCTTACACTGAAGCTTTCTTT. Translated, this is CASSMKPYTEAFF. With the rest looked up from the reference TRBV19 and TRBJ1-1 genes rather than sequenced, the full variable domain is DGGITQSPKYLFRKEGQNVTLSCEQNLNHDAMYWYRQDPGQGLRLIYYSQIVNDFQKGDIAEGYSVSREKKESFPLTVTSAQKNPTAFYLCASSMKPYTEAFFGQGTRLTVV.